Below, 32 T cell receptor beta chains from the same sample are listed, as sequenced in a study of blood T cell repertoires in COVID-19. Sequencing used immunoSEQ multiplex PCR; TCRdb keeps in-frame clones, though not all of them. Of 200,000 to 300,000 clones listed, around 87% are singletons. Sequenced input: peripheral blood. Every receptor here comes from a woman aged 45-59 years with acute or convalescent COVID-19.

The rearrangement joins TRBV7-2 to TRBJ1-1; 8 nucleotides agree with TRBD1. This CDR3 is built from 14 residues. Losses at the gene ends were 4 bases for V and 0 bases for J; bases not matched to a gene: 1. The germline gives CDR1 SGHTA, CDR2 FQGNSA. The CDR3 region has the DNA TGTGCCAGCAGCTGGGACAGGTTGAACACTGAAGCTTTCTTT. This encodes CASSWDRLNTEAFF.

This clone was seen only a few times. This sequence joins TRBV10-3 and TRBJ2-7; 9 nucleotides line up with TRBD1. Germline CDR1 reads ENHRY; CDR2 reads SYGVKD. CDR3 length equals 15 residues. Trimming cost V 6 bases and J 3 bases; bases outside gene matches: 9. Here the CDR3 reads CAIRQTGTGFYEQYF. The DNA for the CDR3 is TGTGCCATCAGGCAGACCGGGACAGGGTTCTACGAGCAGTACTTC.

To note about this clone: This may arise from a read error, as a much more abundant clone is one base away. Other DNA sequences from this sample encode an identical CDR3 as well. This chain uses TRBV7-3 with TRBJ2-1; 15 nucleotides agree with TRBD2. CDR3 size: 17 residues. Germline V CDR1 and CDR2: SGHTA, FQGTGA. The CDR3: CASSRGLAGGLRNEQFF. The CDR3 DNA reads TGTGCCAGCAGTCGGGGACTAGCGGGAGGATTGAGGAATGAACAGTTCTTC.

The table lists this clone with a count of one. J is TRBJ2-2 and V is TRBV5-4; 7 nucleotides match TRBD2. Germline CDR1 and CDR2: SGHNT and YYREEE (reference sequence). The CDR3 has 15 residues. V was clipped by 4 bases and J by 4 bases; unmatched bases: 7. CDR3 coding DNA: TGTGCCAGCAGCGCAGACCCTAGCGGCACCGGGGAGCTGTTTTTT. Translated: CASSADPSGTGELFF.

The chain carries TRBV7-9 and TRBJ2-3; 8 bases line up with TRBD2. The V gene end was trimmed by 2 bases and the J gene end by 1 base; junction bases not matched to a gene: 8. Germline assignment: CDR1 SEHNR and CDR2 FQNEAQ (reference sequence). CDR3 size: 17 residues. In DNA form, the CDR3 reads TGTGCCAGCAGCTTACGGCCCGGGACTAGGGGCACAGATACGCAGTATTTT. It specifies CASSLRPGTRGTDTQYF.

This clone came up once. The chain couples TRBV7-8 to TRBJ2-1; D unresolved. Germline CDR1 is SGHVS and CDR2 is FQNEAQ. The ends were cut back, 5 bases at V and 8 bases at J, with 19 bases in the middle. This CDR3 is built from 15 residues. In DNA form, the CDR3 reads TGTGCCAGCAGCCACCACCGTGGTAGCCAGCATGAGCAGTTCTTC. Translation: CASSHHRGSQHEQFF.

This chain uses TRBV11-3 with TRBJ2-2; 13 bases fit TRBD2. The V segment lost 5 bases and the J segment 0 bases; nucleotides outside the gene matches: 0. Looked up from germline, CDR1 is SGHNT and CDR2 is YENEEA. The CDR3 totals 16 residues. The chain's CDR3 is CASSGTSGTNTGELFF. The CDR3 DNA reads TGTGCCAGCAGCGGGACTAGCGGGACGAACACCGGGGAGCTGTTTTTT.

This clone was recorded once. The chain recombines TRBV18 with TRBJ2-5, with 12 bases lining up with TRBD1. The CDR3 covers 16 residues. The germline V gene has CDR1 KGHSH and CDR2 LQKENI. After removal of 5 bases from V and 4 bases from J, the junction contained 8 bases not matched to a gene. The CDR3 region has the DNA TGTGCCAGCTCATCGGGACAGGGGGCAGTCGGAGAGACCCAGTACTTC. It is translated as CASSSGQGAVGETQYF.

The chain couples TRBV5-4 to TRBJ1-1, with 11 positions matching TRBD1. CDR1 and CDR2 (germline): SGHNT, YYREEE (reference sequence). This CDR3 region has 16 residues. Trimming at V came to 4 bases and at J to 6 bases, leaving 11 bases not matched to a gene. CDR3 sequence: CASSPGQGAWEAEAFF. CDR3 in DNA: TGTGCCAGCAGCCCCGGACAGGGGGCGTGGGAAGCTGAAGCTTTCTTT.

This clone was detected many times. The chain has TRBV24-1 and TRBJ1-5, with 9 bases aligning to TRBD1. CDR1 and CDR2 from the germline V gene are KGHDR and SFDVKD. CDR3 length: 19 residues. V gave up 4 bases and J gave up 0 bases; unmatched junction bases: 12. This chain's CDR3 is CATSDRDREVGYSNQPQHF. The DNA of the CDR3 is TGTGCCACCAGTGACAGGGACAGGGAGGTCGGTTATAGCAATCAGCCCCAGCATTTT.

The chain is built from TRBV7-3 and TRBJ2-5; the D is unclear. CDR1 and CDR2 (germline): SGHTA, FQGTGA. The CDR3 totals 14 residues. Trimming took 1 base from V and 4 from J, leaving 10 bases between them. CDR3 bases: TGTGCCAGCAGCTTAAGAGGCGGCGGAGAGACCCAGTACTTC. Protein product: CASSLRGGGETQYF.

This clone appeared a single time. This sequence joins TRBV10-3 and TRBJ1-2, with D unresolved. The CDR3 contains 15 residues. The V end was cut by 0 bases, the J end by 7 bases, with 15 bases between. Germline CDR1 ENHRY, CDR2 SYGVKD. This CDR3 is CAISESHGEGLGYTF. Here the CDR3 DNA reads TGTGCCATCAGTGAGTCGCATGGTGAGGGTCTTGGCTACACCTTC.

The chain is built from TRBV19 and TRBJ1-5; TRBD1 aligns across 7 bases. CDR3 length: 15 amino acids. From germline, CDR1 is LNHDA and CDR2 SQIVND (reference sequence). Trimming cost V 3 bases and J 3 bases; bases outside gene matches: 5. The CDR3 nucleotides are TGTGCCAGTAGTATGACAGGGCGGATCAATCAGCCCCAGCATTTT. Translated, it gives CASSMTGRINQPQHF.

The chain employs TRBV28 and TRBJ2-7; a weak D match, TRBD1 (6 bases). Germline loops: CDR1 MDHEN, CDR2 SYDVKM. The CDR3 runs 15 residues. Trimming shortened V by 5 bases and J by 0 bases, and 14 bases separated the two germline ends. The CDR3 region has the DNA TGTGCCAGCAGTCCCGGGACATCGAACTCCTACGAGCAGTACTTC. This encodes CASSPGTSNSYEQYF.

This clone was picked up one time. The sample contains more than one DNA sequence encoding this CDR3. The chain employs TRBV18 and TRBJ2-5; 8 bases align to TRBD1. The J segment lost 4 bases and the V segment lost 3 bases, leaving 1 base of the junction unmatched. CDR3 length: 13 amino acids. In germline, CDR1 is KGHSH, CDR2 LQKENI. This chain's CDR3 is CASSPTGGETQYF. The CDR3 nucleotides are TGTGCCAGCTCACCTACAGGGGGAGAGACCCAGTACTTC.

Comments on this clone: The identical CDR3 is also encoded by other nucleotide sequences in the sample. The chain carries TRBV2 and TRBJ2-3; 9 nucleotides match TRBD1. The CDR3 has 14 amino acids. CDR1 and CDR2 (germline): SNHLY, FYNNEI. The V segment lost 6 bases and the J segment 1 base; nucleotides outside the gene matches: 2. DNA for the CDR3: TGTGCCAGCAGCCGGGACAGGGGCACAGATACGCAGTATTTT. The encoded protein is CASSRDRGTDTQYF. The entire variable domain, with the rest obtained from reference TRBV2 and TRBJ2-3, is as follows: EPEVTQTPSHQVTQMGQEVILRCVPISNHLYFYWYRQILGQKVEFLVSFYNNEISEKSEIFDDQFSVERPDGSNFTLKIRSTKLEDSAMYFCASSRDRGTDTQYFGPGTRLTVL.

The rearrangement uses TRBV28 and TRBJ1-5, with D possibly TRBD1 on 6 matching bases. Trimming cost V 5 bases and J 4 bases, with 18 bases left between them. The CDR3 sequence is 16 residues long. Germline loops: CDR1 MDHEN, CDR2 SYDVKM. CDR3 amino acids: CASSPTRGARNQPQHF. The CDR3 DNA reads TGTGCCAGCAGTCCCACCCGGGGGGCACGAAATCAGCCCCAGCATTTT.

The chain recombines TRBV3-1 (or the pseudogene TRBV3-2) with TRBJ2-3, with 9 bases lining up with TRBD2. The CDR3 totals 14 residues. The V gene's germline CDR1 is LGHDT and CDR2 YNNKEL (reference sequence). With V trimmed by 6 bases and J by 3 bases, 4 bases remained unmatched. For the CDR3, the DNA is TGTGCCAGCAGACCCCTAGCGGGGACAGATACGCAGTATTTT. The encoded protein is CASRPLAGTDTQYF.

The V gene is TRBV28, the J gene TRBJ1-4; D call uncertain. CDR3 size: 12 residues. The germline CDR1 and CDR2 sequences are MDHEN and SYDVKM. V shed 10 bases and J shed 8 bases, with 14 bases lying between them. CDR3 protein: CATSGNAEKLFF. Here the CDR3 DNA reads TGTGCCACCTCGGGTAATGCGGAAAAACTGTTTTTT.

This chain joins TRBV18 and TRBJ2-3; 7 bases are shared with TRBD1. The CDR3 consists of 14 residues. Germline-derived CDR1 and CDR2 are KGHSH and LQKENI. After removal of 3 bases from V and 4 bases from J, the junction contained 4 bases not matched to a gene. CDR3 region: CASSPPTGPDTQYF. The DNA for the CDR3 is TGTGCCAGCTCACCCCCGACAGGGCCAGATACGCAGTATTTT.

The CDR3 DNA sequence: TGTGCCACCAGCCGAGAGGGACTAGACAATGAGCAGTTCTTC. Its translation: CATSREGLDNEQFF. The V and J genes are TRBV24-1 and TRBJ2-1, with TRBD2 identical over 8 bases. Looked up from germline, CDR1 is KGHDR and CDR2 is SFDVKD. The trim removed 7 bases at V and 5 bases at J, leaving 6 bases unmatched. This CDR3 is built from 14 residues.

The chain carries TRBV19 and TRBJ1-1; TRBD1 is a possible D gene (6 bases). CDR1 is LNHDA, CDR2 SQIVND, per germline (reference sequence). With 7 bases removed from V and 3 bases from J, the gap between germline ends came to 15 bases. CDR3 size: 14 residues. The chain's CDR3 is CASTLRTVYTEAFF. The DNA for the CDR3 is TGTGCCAGTACCCTCCGGACAGTTTACACTGAAGCTTTCTTT.

This clone was observed a handful of times. The chain carries TRBV6-6 and TRBJ1-1; D is possibly TRBD1 (5 bases). This CDR3 has 14 amino acids. Germline CDR1 MNHNY, CDR2 SVGAGI (reference sequence). Trimming took off 5 bases at V and 4 bases at J, with 14 bases between the two ends. The CDR3 sequence is CASSPTGDGTEAFF. CDR3 bases: TGTGCCAGCAGTCCTACAGGCGATGGCACTGAAGCTTTCTTT.

The chain joins TRBV29-1 to TRBJ1-2; D remains unclear. Trimming took off 5 bases at V and 2 bases at J, with 12 bases between the two ends. In germline, CDR1 is SQVTM, CDR2 ANQGSEA. This CDR3 comprises 13 residues. CDR3 residues: CSVKDRGNYGYTF. The DNA for the CDR3 is TGCAGCGTTAAGGACCGCGGGAACTATGGCTACACCTTC. The whole variable domain, filled in from reference TRBV29-1 and TRBJ1-2, reads SAVISQKPSRDICQRGTSLTIQCQVDSQVTMMFWYRQQPGQSLTLIATANQGSEATYESGFVIDKFPISRPNLTFSTLTVSNMSPEDSSIYLCSVKDRGNYGYTFGSGTRLTVV.

This rearrangement joins TRBV19 to TRBJ2-7; 15 bases fit TRBD2. Trimming took 5 bases from V and 3 from J; bases not matched to a gene: 8. CDR3 length equals 17 residues. From germline, CDR1 is LNHDA and CDR2 SQIVND (reference sequence). CDR3 in amino acids: CASSLRTSGRDYYEQYF. The CDR3, as DNA: TGTGCCAGTAGTTTGCGGACTAGCGGGAGGGACTACTACGAGCAGTACTTC.

The V and J genes are TRBV5-1 and TRBJ2-3, with D maybe TRBD2 (5 bases). The CDR3 has 16 residues. The V end lost 1 base, the J end lost 2 bases, and 14 bases lay between the germline ends. Per the germline V gene, CDR1 is SGHRS and CDR2 is YFSETQ. The CDR3 nucleotides read TGCGCCAGCAGCTTGCGGGGTGGTTATCTCACAGATACGCAGTATTTT. Amino acids: CASSLRGGYLTDTQYF.

This clone was counted between two and nine times. This sequence joins TRBV10-3 and TRBJ2-2; 7 bases are shared with TRBD2. Germline trimming cut 10 bases from V and 2 bases from J; bases unmatched to any gene: 7. CDR1 and CDR2 (germline): ENHRY, SYGVKD. The CDR3 extends over 14 amino acids. In nucleotides, the CDR3 is TGTGCCACCTCGACGGGGGGTAACACCGGGGAGCTGTTTTTT. This sequence encodes CATSTGGNTGELFF.

The V gene is TRBV5-1, the J gene TRBJ2-7; 8 bases map to TRBD1. CDR3 length equals 15 residues. V shed 0 bases, J shed 4 bases, and the junction held 6 bases outside the gene matches. CDR1 and CDR2 from the germline V gene are SGHRS and YFSETQ. CDR3 DNA sequence: TGCGCCAGCAGCTTGGCAGGGGGCACCTTTTACGAGCAGTACTTC. Translation: CASSLAGGTFYEQYF. Combining the CDR3 with reference TRBV5-1 and TRBJ2-7 gives the whole variable domain KAGVTQTPRYLIKTRGQQVTLSCSPISGHRSVSWYQQTPGQGLQFLFEYFSETQRNKGNFPGRFSGRQFSNSRSEMNVSTLELGDSALYLCASSLAGGTFYEQYFGPGTRLTVT.

This sequence joins TRBV3-1 (or the pseudogene TRBV3-2) and TRBJ1-4; tentatively, D is TRBD1 (5 bases). V dropped 1 base and J dropped 6 bases, with 15 bases sitting between them. Germline-derived CDR1 and CDR2 are LGHDT and YNNKEL (reference sequence). The CDR3 runs 16 residues. This CDR3 reads CASSQVIGGDYEKLFF. As DNA, the CDR3 is TGTGCCAGCAGCCAAGTAATCGGAGGGGATTATGAAAAACTGTTTTTT.

The chain is built from TRBV18 and TRBJ2-7; a possible D gene is TRBD2 (6 bases). Germline-derived CDR1 and CDR2 are KGHSH and LQKENI. The CDR3 length is 16 residues. Trimming removed 5 bases from V and 2 bases from J, with 19 bases in between. CDR3 sequence: CASSTVRLANAYEQYF. The CDR3 DNA reads as TGTGCCAGCTCAACCGTCCGGCTAGCGAATGCCTACGAGCAGTACTTC.

The gene calls are TRBV7-9 and TRBJ1-1; the D is unclear. CDR3 length equals 14 residues. V was clipped by 7 bases and J by 1 base, with 13 bases between them. Germline V gene sequence: CDR1 SEHNR, CDR2 FQNEAQ (reference sequence). The CDR3 sequence: CASTPPGTNTEAFF. The CDR3 bases are TGTGCCAGCACCCCTCCGGGTACGAACACTGAAGCTTTCTTT.

The chain recombines TRBV18 with TRBJ2-7; tentatively, D is TRBD2 (5 bases). V lost 5 bases to trimming and J lost 3 bases, with 17 bases between them. There are 15 residues in the CDR3. Germline CDR1 reads KGHSH; CDR2 reads LQKENI. The DNA for the CDR3 is TGTGCCAGCTCAATATCGACGGGAATTAACTACGAGCAGTACTTC. It specifies CASSISTGINYEQYF.